The rows below give T cell receptor beta chains drawn from one sample of a study of beta chain features in type 1 diabetes. Some clones are missing from TCRdb's copy, which holds only in-frame ones; the method was immunoSEQ multiplex PCR. The table lists 130,000 or so clones, 17% of them singletons, with roughly 2.6% in the top ten. Sequencing was performed on central memory CD4+ T cells from blood. These receptors all stem from a man aged 18 to 30 with type 1 diabetes. The CDR3 runs from the conserved cysteine through the conserved F or W. Fields, in order: clone size, J gene, V gene, CDR3 protein. Where a row states a size, it is once, few, many or the class of an expanded clone; other rows omit it.

abundance: -
j_gene: TRBJ1-5
v_gene: TRBV30
CDR3aa: CAWSVRRGPSNQPQHF

abundance: few
j_gene: TRBJ2-2
v_gene: TRBV6-5
CDR3aa: CASSFTGTGLLGELFF

abundance: few
j_gene: TRBJ2-1
v_gene: TRBV9
CDR3aa: CASSVVSSTNEQFF

abundance: -
j_gene: TRBJ2-5
v_gene: TRBV14
CDR3aa: CASSLGLAAAGETQYF

abundance: few
j_gene: TRBJ2-5
v_gene: TRBV4-3
CDR3aa: CASSQDPGSWETQYF

abundance: few
j_gene: TRBJ2-7
v_gene: TRBV7-9
CDR3aa: CASSSEGGSYEQYF

abundance: few
j_gene: TRBJ2-1
v_gene: TRBV2
CDR3aa: CASSEVVTLTNNEQFF

abundance: -
j_gene: TRBJ2-3
v_gene: TRBV27
CDR3aa: CASKPGFSSTDTQYF

abundance: once
j_gene: TRBJ2-1
v_gene: TRBV6-1
CDR3aa: CASSESVGYNEQFF

abundance: few
j_gene: TRBJ2-1
v_gene: TRBV9
CDR3aa: CASSVDQGSYNEQFF

abundance: once
j_gene: TRBJ1-6
v_gene: TRBV7-9
CDR3aa: CASSQRQGGPSPLHF

abundance: -
j_gene: TRBJ2-1
v_gene: TRBV11-3
CDR3aa: CASSPTSGVNNEQFF

abundance: -
j_gene: TRBJ1-2
v_gene: TRBV29-1
CDR3aa: CSVGGQDTDGYTF

abundance: -
j_gene: TRBJ2-5
v_gene: TRBV27
CDR3aa: CASREPGLSETQYF

abundance: once
j_gene: TRBJ1-2
v_gene: TRBV28
CDR3aa: CASSLPQGSGYTF

abundance: -
j_gene: TRBJ2-7
v_gene: TRBV6-5
CDR3aa: CASGFRQVNSYEQYF

abundance: few
j_gene: TRBJ2-5
v_gene: TRBV7-7
CDR3aa: CASSLQGLETQYF

abundance: -
j_gene: TRBJ2-1
v_gene: TRBV7-2
CDR3aa: CASSSQTSREQFF

abundance: few
j_gene: TRBJ1-1
v_gene: TRBV6-1
CDR3aa: CASGTVQGTEAFF

abundance: -
j_gene: TRBJ2-3
v_gene: TRBV29-1
CDR3aa: CSVEENGFTDTQYF

abundance: -
j_gene: TRBJ2-2
v_gene: TRBV30
CDR3aa: CAWIPGLADTGELFF

abundance: few
j_gene: TRBJ2-7
v_gene: TRBV27
CDR3aa: CASSFGQGRGYEQYF

abundance: -
j_gene: TRBJ2-1
v_gene: TRBV5-1
CDR3aa: CASMRLAGYNEQFF

abundance: -
j_gene: TRBJ2-1
v_gene: TRBV27
CDR3aa: CASISGRNNEQFF

abundance: few
j_gene: TRBJ2-2
v_gene: TRBV7-8
CDR3aa: CASRLGLGRTGELFF

abundance: few
j_gene: TRBJ1-1
v_gene: TRBV6-5
CDR3aa: CASSQTSEAFF

abundance: few
j_gene: TRBJ2-5
v_gene: TRBV29-1
CDR3aa: CSVGGGHLQETQYF

abundance: -
j_gene: TRBJ2-5
v_gene: TRBV18
CDR3aa: CASSPAGETQYF

abundance: -
j_gene: TRBJ1-5
v_gene: TRBV7-8
CDR3aa: CASSLIDQPQHF

abundance: -
j_gene: TRBJ2-1
v_gene: TRBV12-2
CDR3aa: CASSPEADPNSLEFF

abundance: few
j_gene: TRBJ2-7
v_gene: TRBV5-1
CDR3aa: CASSFGQGGKQYF

abundance: -
j_gene: TRBJ2-2
v_gene: TRBV29-1
CDR3aa: CSGPGTGGGELFF

abundance: few
j_gene: TRBJ2-1
v_gene: TRBV18
CDR3aa: CASSPFDTNNEQFF

abundance: few
j_gene: TRBJ2-1
v_gene: TRBV11-3
CDR3aa: CASSSVRGSYNEQFF

abundance: few
j_gene: TRBJ2-3
v_gene: TRBV29-1
CDR3aa: CSVWSGSTDTQYF

abundance: many
j_gene: TRBJ1-2
v_gene: TRBV7-2
CDR3aa: CASSLEAGPSYGYTF

abundance: -
j_gene: TRBJ1-1
v_gene: TRBV4-3
CDR3aa: CASSQVTTMNTEAFF

abundance: -
j_gene: TRBJ1-2
v_gene: TRBV9
CDR3aa: CASSAGNYNYGYTF

abundance: -
j_gene: TRBJ2-5
v_gene: TRBV6-5
CDR3aa: CASSYGGGQETQYF

abundance: few
j_gene: TRBJ2-7
v_gene: TRBV11-1
CDR3aa: CASSEPLGEVAEQYF

abundance: -
j_gene: TRBJ2-7
v_gene: TRBV6-1
CDR3aa: CASRWTSGFYEQYF

abundance: -
j_gene: TRBJ1-1
v_gene: TRBV15
CDR3aa: CATSRAGNTEAFF

abundance: few
j_gene: TRBJ1-5
v_gene: TRBV28
CDR3aa: CASSSDRVGQPQHF

abundance: once
j_gene: TRBJ2-6
v_gene: TRBV4-2
CDR3aa: CASSPPGVSGANVLTF

abundance: few
j_gene: TRBJ1-4
v_gene: TRBV4-2
CDR3aa: CASSPEWDSNEKLFF

abundance: -
j_gene: TRBJ2-7
v_gene: TRBV2
CDR3aa: CASKLNSGGAYEQYF

abundance: -
j_gene: TRBJ2-1
v_gene: TRBV29-1
CDR3aa: CSVGGSDYNEQFF

abundance: few
j_gene: TRBJ2-7
v_gene: TRBV18
CDR3aa: CASSPIQGSNEQYF